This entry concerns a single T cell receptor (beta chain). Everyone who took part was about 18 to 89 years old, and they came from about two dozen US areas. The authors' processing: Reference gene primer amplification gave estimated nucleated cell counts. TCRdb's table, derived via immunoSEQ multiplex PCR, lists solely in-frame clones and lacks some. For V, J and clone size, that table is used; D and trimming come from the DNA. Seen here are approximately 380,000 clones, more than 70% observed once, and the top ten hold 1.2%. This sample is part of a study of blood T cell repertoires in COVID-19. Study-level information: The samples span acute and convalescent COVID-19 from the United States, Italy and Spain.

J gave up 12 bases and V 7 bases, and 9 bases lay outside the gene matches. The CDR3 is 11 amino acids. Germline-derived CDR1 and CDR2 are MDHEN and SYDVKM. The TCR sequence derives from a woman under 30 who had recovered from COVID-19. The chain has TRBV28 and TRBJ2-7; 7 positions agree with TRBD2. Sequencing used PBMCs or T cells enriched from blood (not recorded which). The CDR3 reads CASTAGDVPYF. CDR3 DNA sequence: TGTGCCAGCACCGCGGGGGATGTCCCGTACTTC.